This T cell receptor beta chain stems from a study of cytomegalovirus exposure and HLA in healthy donors. Regarding the study as a whole: In the analysis, some V segments, TRBV6-2 and TRBV6-3 included, were excluded as indistinguishable. As a later analysis revealed, the rate of TCR association differed by HLA locus, with DRB1 most and HLA-C fewest. It was shown in a later analysis that HLA-associated TCR beta chains were more clonally expanded than other, equally common chains.

Both 60 Vbeta primers and 13 Jbeta primers went into the PCR. The table came from immunoSEQ multiplex PCR; TCRdb's copy has only in-frame clones and leaves some out. The table has about 190,000 clones, around 90% seen once; the top ten hold approximately 0.98%. The study sampled nominally healthy donors, though unrecorded immune exposures were likely. V was cut by 3 bases and J by 5 bases, with 10 bases left in between. The germline V gene has CDR1 SGHTA and CDR2 FQGNSA. The CDR3 is made up of 13 amino acids. In the case of this clone: Its antigen is currently unknown.

V and J are TRBV7-2 and TRBJ1-1, with a tentative D call TRBD1 (5 bases). The receptor was derived from a boy younger than 10 in good health and CMV-seronegative. Material: PBMCs. CDR3 sequence reads: CASSFGGGTEAFF. The CDR3 nucleotides are TGTGCCAGCAGCTTCGGGGGAGGGACTGAAGCTTTCTTT.